The present T cell receptor beta chain was sequenced within a study of T cell responses to AZD1222 COVID-19 vaccine. Clones were sequenced by immunoSEQ multiplex PCR, and TCRdb holds only the in-frame ones, with some missing. The sample contains 120,000 to 150,000 clones, around 89% of which appear only once. Trimming removed 7 bases from V and 1 base from J; junction bases left unmatched: 13. The CDR3 contains 16 residues. The germline CDR1 and CDR2 sequences are SGDLS and YYNGEE. The V and J genes are TRBV9 and TRBJ2-5; 7 bases agree with TRBD2. The material sequenced was peripheral blood, taken on day 0 of AZD1222 vaccination. This clonotype originated in an adult in good health. The CDR3 protein is CASALKERGSQETQYF. CDR3 DNA: TGTGCCAGCGCACTGAAGGAGCGGGGCTCCCAAGAGACCCAGTACTTC. Together with reference TRBV9 and TRBJ2-5, the CDR3 gives the full variable domain: DSGVTQTPKHLITATGQRVTLRCSPRSGDLSVYWYQQSLDQGLQFLIQYYNGEERAKGNILERFSAQQFPDLHSELNLSSLELGDSALYFCASALKERGSQETQYFGPGTRLLVL.